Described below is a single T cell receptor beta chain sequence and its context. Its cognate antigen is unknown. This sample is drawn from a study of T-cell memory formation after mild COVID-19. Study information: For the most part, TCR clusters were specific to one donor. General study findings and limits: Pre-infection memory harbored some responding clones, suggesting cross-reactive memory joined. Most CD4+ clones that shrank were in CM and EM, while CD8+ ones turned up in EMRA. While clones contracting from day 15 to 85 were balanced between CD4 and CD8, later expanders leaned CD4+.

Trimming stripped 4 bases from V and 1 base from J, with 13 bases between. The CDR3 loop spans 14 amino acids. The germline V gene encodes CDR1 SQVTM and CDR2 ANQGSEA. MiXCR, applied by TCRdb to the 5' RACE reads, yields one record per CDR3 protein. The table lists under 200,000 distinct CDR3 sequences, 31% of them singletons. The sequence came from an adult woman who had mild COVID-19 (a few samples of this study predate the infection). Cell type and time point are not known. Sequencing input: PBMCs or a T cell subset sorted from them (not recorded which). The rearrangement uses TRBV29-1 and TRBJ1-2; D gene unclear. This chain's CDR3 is CSVGARADNYGYTF. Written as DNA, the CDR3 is TGCAGCGTTGGGGCGAGGGCCGATAACTATGGCTACACCTTC.